A selection of T cell receptor beta chains follows, all from one sample in a study of blood T cell repertoires in COVID-19. Using immunoSEQ multiplex PCR, the repertoire was profiled, and TCRdb retains in-frame clones only, with some absent. The sample includes roughly 190,000 clones, under 90% of them seen just once. The specimen was peripheral blood. These receptors came from a woman aged 70-85 years with COVID-19, enrolled during active disease. The CDR3 runs from the conserved cysteine through the conserved F or W. Size is omitted from some rows. Given values are once, few, many or a class for expanded clones.

v_gene,abundance,CDR3aa
TRBV15,-,CATSRDRAGNYGYTF
TRBV5-1,-,CASSLGGGRDYGYTF
TRBV2,-,CASSARTGPSPLHF
TRBV18,-,CASSHDRTNTEAFF
TRBV9,-,CASSGRGPTYNEQFF
TRBV24-1,-,CATSSATGTYGYTF
TRBV6-5,-,CASTWTGDAMGAFF
TRBV14,-,CASSRITGRRTEAFF
TRBV3-1/TRBV3-2,few,CAIVQGAVFGYTF
TRBV11-2,-,CASSLVNRGSTGELFF
TRBV7-3,-,CASSLLPGQSDGYTF
TRBV5-1,-,CASKALWSSGANVLTF
TRBV24-1,-,CATTTGHDNEQFF
TRBV5-6,-,CASSFGTGENTIYF
TRBV28,-,CASGLTGTGRQFF